The T cell receptor (beta chain) described here comes from a study of pediatric ulcerative colitis. Overall study results and limits: Clonal expansions reduced rectal repertoire diversity in acute severe colitis. No controls had the two rectal clonotypes shared by ulcerative colitis patients.

Method: immunoSEQ multiplex PCR; TCRdb's copy keeps in-frame clones and lacks some. The data hold about 5,800 clones, with roughly 91% observed a single time. Details on this clone: The antigen remains unidentified.

J was trimmed by 8 bases and V by 7 bases; bases with no gene match: 5. In germline, CDR1 is MDHEN, CDR2 SYDVKM. This CDR3 comprises 13 residues. Sequencing was carried out using blood. This TCR was sampled from a girl aged 5 to 17 who was a control in a study of pediatric ulcerative colitis. The chain employs TRBV28 and TRBJ2-1; TRBD2 aligns across 10 bases. CDR3 bases: TGTGCCAGCATCCTAGCGGGAGTCGATGAGCAGTTCTTC. This encodes CASILAGVDEQFF.